This TCR beta chain is from a study of T cell repertoires in aging, cancer and after chemotherapy. Study in general: Donor ages fell into six groups from 30 or younger up to 70 or older.

Trimming took off 2 bases at V and 6 bases at J, with 6 bases between the two ends. Germline V gene sequence: CDR1 SGDLS, CDR2 YYNGEE. The CDR3 spans 13 residues. This clonotype appeared a few times. The target antigen is unknown. The study's findings and limits: Age-matched healthy donors had significantly more diverse, less clonal blood TCR repertoires than untreated cancer patients.

A mixed TRB-A/B primer pool amplified rearranged TRB by multiplex touch-down PCR. TCRdb processed the multiplex PCR reads anew with MiXCR; each CDR3 protein has one entry. The table lists roughly 3,500 distinct CDR3 sequences, approximately 24% of them singletons. Peripheral blood genomic DNA, not sorted cells or RNA, was the template. The V and J genes are TRBV9 and TRBJ1-6; D is uncertain. The TCR comes from a human donor with a solid tumor. The sequencing sample was made of blood. Here the CDR3 DNA reads TGTGCCAGCAGCGTCTCGGGTAATTCACCCCTCCACTTT. Translating it yields CASSVSGNSPLHF. Full variable domain (rest looked up from reference TRBV9 and TRBJ1-6): DSGVTQTPKHLITATGQRVTLRCSPRSGDLSVYWYQQSLDQGLQFLIQYYNGEERAKGNILERFSAQQFPDLHSELNLSSLELGDSALYFCASSVSGNSPLHFGNGTRLTVT.